This passage covers 23 T cell receptor beta chains from one sample sequenced in a study of blood T cell repertoires in COVID-19. The table came from immunoSEQ multiplex PCR; TCRdb's copy has only in-frame clones and leaves some out. The sample lists 150,000 to 200,000 clones, just under 85% occurring once. The sequenced sample consisted of peripheral blood. These receptors were obtained from an elderly woman with COVID-19, enrolled during active disease.

The rearrangement uses TRBV28 and TRBJ1-2, with D possibly matching TRBD1 (6 bases). The germline gives CDR1 MDHEN, CDR2 SYDVKM. The CDR3 loop spans 15 amino acids. V gave up 1 base and J gave up 8 bases, with 17 bases separating them. Here the CDR3 DNA reads TGTGCCAGCAGTTTATCCCAGGGGTATATTCTGGGCTACACCTTC. Translating it yields CASSLSQGYILGYTF.

This chain uses TRBV12-2 with TRBJ2-7; the table's D call of TRBD1 was not tested on the DNA. TRBV12-2 has pseudogene status. The CDR3 has 15 amino acids. The CDR3 reads CASRLGTPTSYEQYF. The CDR3 region has the DNA TGTGCAAGTCGCTTAGGGACACCCACCTCCTACGAGCAGTACTTC.

This clone occurred once. CDR3 protein: CASAQGGADTIYF. The CDR3 coding sequence is TGTGCTAGTGCTCAAGGGGGGGCAGACACCATATATTTT. The chain recombines TRBV12-5 with TRBJ1-3; a weak D match, TRBD1 (6 bases). V was shortened by 7 bases and J by 8 bases, with 15 bases between the two germline ends. This CDR3 has 13 amino acids. The germline gives CDR1 LGHNT, CDR2 FRNRAP.

The V call is TRBV7-8, the J call TRBJ1-1; no reliable D call. The CDR3 has 13 residues. Deletions cut 3 bases from V and 3 bases from J, with 8 bases between. CDR1 is SGHVS and CDR2 is FQNEAQ in the germline V gene. The CDR3 loop reads CASSLNSHTEAFF. The CDR3 DNA follows: TGTGCCAGCAGCTTGAACAGCCACACTGAAGCTTTCTTT. The full variable domain, in which reference TRBV7-8 and TRBJ1-1 provide the parts outside the CDR3, is GAGVSQSPRYKVAKRGQDVALRCDPISGHVSLFWYQQALGQGPEFLTYFQNEAQLDKSGLPSDRFFAERPEGSVSTLKIQRTQQEDSAVYLCASSLNSHTEAFFGQGTRLTVV.

This clone was found once. The genes are TRBV5-1 and TRBJ2-2; 8 nucleotides match TRBD1. Germline CDR1 reads SGHRS; CDR2 reads YFSETQ. J was trimmed by 4 bases and V by 3 bases; bases with no gene match: 8. The CDR3 covers 16 residues. The CDR3 loop reads CASSSPTGASTGELFF. The CDR3 region has the DNA TGCGCCAGCAGCTCTCCGACAGGGGCAAGCACCGGGGAGCTGTTTTTT.

This clone has more than one count but fewer than ten. In the same sample, other DNA sequences code for this CDR3. The chain is built from TRBV20-1 and TRBJ1-1; D uncertain. Germline V gene lookup returns CDR1 DFQATT and CDR2 SNEGSKA (reference sequence). This CDR3 is built from 11 residues. V lost 5 bases to trimming and J lost 1 base, with 5 bases between them. CDR3 sequence reads: CSARGNTEAFF. CDR3 sequence (DNA): TGCAGTGCTCGGGGGAACACTGAAGCTTTCTTT.

This clone turned up a few times. The chain has TRBV7-2 and TRBJ2-3, with TRBD2 identical over 9 bases. The length of the CDR3 is 14 residues. V lost 6 bases to trimming and J lost 4 bases; unmatched junction nucleotides: 5. Germline-derived CDR1 and CDR2 are SGHTA and FQGNSA. The CDR3 DNA sequence: TGTGCCAGCAGTCCGGCGGGGGGGCCAGATACGCAGTATTTT. As protein: CASSPAGGPDTQYF.

The chain links TRBV4-1 to TRBJ1-2; unclear D gene. The CDR3 covers 12 residues. Deletions cut 0 bases from V and 12 bases from J, with 11 bases between. The V gene's germline CDR1 is MGHRA and CDR2 YSYEKL. The CDR3 sequence: CASSQDLSLHTF. CDR3 DNA: TGCGCCAGCAGCCAAGATTTGTCACTCCACACCTTC.

This clone appeared a single time. The chain couples TRBV3-1 (or the pseudogene TRBV3-2) to TRBJ1-2; 7 nucleotides align to TRBD1. This CDR3 is 15 amino acids long. The ends lost 1 base at V and 7 bases at J; junction bases unmatched: 9. Looked up from germline, CDR1 is LGHDT and CDR2 is YNNKEL (reference sequence). The CDR3 is CASSQGGDRTRGYTF. The CDR3 DNA is TGTGCCAGCAGCCAAGGGGGGGACAGAACTCGTGGCTACACCTTC.

The chain links TRBV6-5 to TRBJ2-7, with unresolved D. The germline V and J ends were trimmed by 6 bases and 0 bases, with 12 bases remaining between them. CDR1 MNHEY and CDR2 SVGAGI come from the germline V gene. The CDR3 has 14 amino acids. DNA of the CDR3: TGTGCCAGCAGCCTCCGCCCGAGCTCCTACGAGCAGTACTTC. It specifies CASSLRPSSYEQYF.

The rearrangement uses TRBV5-1 and TRBJ1-4, with unresolved D. This CDR3 is built from 12 residues. V was clipped by 0 bases and J by 8 bases, with 5 bases between them. From germline, CDR1 is SGHRS and CDR2 YFSETQ. Written as DNA, the CDR3 is TGCGCCAGCAGCTTGGCCAGAGAAAAACTGTTTTTT. Translation: CASSLAREKLFF.

J is TRBJ1-5 and V is TRBV4-2, with 9 bases that match TRBD1. CDR1 and CDR2 (germline): LGHNA, YNFKEQ. V trimming: 0 bases; J trimming: 7 bases; junction bases outside the gene matches: 7. The CDR3 sequence is 16 residues long. This CDR3 reads CASSQDPGQGSQPQHF. CDR3 DNA sequence: TGTGCCAGCAGCCAAGATCCGGGACAGGGATCACAGCCCCAGCATTTT.

This clone was seen many times. V and J are TRBV7-9 and TRBJ1-4; perhaps TRBD1 as D (5 bases). Trimming took 5 bases from V and 7 from J, leaving 11 bases between them. Germline CDR1 and CDR2: SEHNR and FQNEAQ (reference sequence). The CDR3 spans 13 residues. Here the CDR3 reads CASSRGSGEKLFF. As DNA, the CDR3 is TGTGCCAGCAGCCGGGGGAGCGGTGAAAAACTGTTTTTT.

The chain recombines TRBV6-5 with TRBJ2-3; tentatively, D is TRBD2 (6 bases). The V end was cut by 8 bases, the J end by 2 bases, with 14 bases between. Germline values: CDR1 MNHEY, CDR2 SVGAGI. The length of the CDR3 is 14 residues. CDR3 sequence (DNA): TGTGCCAGCCCCAAGGAGGGACTCACAGATACGCAGTATTTT. Encoded protein: CASPKEGLTDTQYF.

This sequence joins TRBV20-1 and TRBJ2-5; 10 positions agree with TRBD2. After removal of 3 bases from V and 2 bases from J, the junction contained 6 bases not matched to a gene. Germline loops: CDR1 DFQATT, CDR2 SNEGSKA (reference sequence). The CDR3 spans 15 residues. CDR3 DNA: TGCAGTGCTAGTGGTCTAGCGGGGGTGCAAGAGACCCAGTACTTC. Protein product: CSASGLAGVQETQYF.

V gene TRBV4-2 combines with J gene TRBJ2-3; D is possibly TRBD2 (5 bases). The CDR3 loop spans 14 amino acids. Germline V lookup: CDR1 LGHNA, CDR2 YNFKEQ. V lost 2 bases and J 2 bases, leaving 8 bases between the germline ends. The chain's CDR3 is CASSQKDFTDTQYF. In DNA form, the CDR3 reads TGTGCCAGCAGCCAAAAGGACTTCACAGATACGCAGTATTTT.

V usage is TRBV6-5 and J usage is TRBJ2-1, with a weak D call TRBD1 (6 bases). Between the trimmed V and J ends, which lost 2 bases and 12 bases, there was a span of 8 bases. The CDR3 contains 11 residues. CDR1 is MNHEY and CDR2 is SVGAGI in the germline V gene. CDR3 nucleotide sequence: TGTGCCAGCAGTTACCAAGGGGGGCAGTTCTTC. This codes for CASSYQGGQFF.

This rearrangement joins TRBV7-2 to TRBJ1-1; perhaps TRBD1 as D (6 bases). CDR3 length: 13 amino acids. Trimming cost V 5 bases and J 8 bases, with 15 bases left between them. Germline CDR1 and CDR2: SGHTA and FQGNSA. The CDR3 DNA sequence: TGTGCCAGCAGCCCACGGGGGGGCAGGGAAGCTTTCTTT. Protein product: CASSPRGGREAFF.

The chain joins TRBV28 to TRBJ1-2; D is undetermined. The CDR3 runs to 13 residues. CDR1 MDHEN and CDR2 SYDVKM come from the germline V gene. The germline V and J ends were trimmed by 6 bases and 5 bases, with 13 bases remaining between them. The CDR3 DNA is TGTGCCAGCAGCCCCCAGCGGGTTTATGGCTACACCTTC. Encoded protein: CASSPQRVYGYTF.

The V and J genes are TRBV6-6 and TRBJ1-2; D is uncertain. V gave up 6 bases and J gave up 4 bases, with 12 bases separating them. Per germline, CDR1 MNHNY and CDR2 SVGAGI (reference sequence). The CDR3 is 13 amino acids. CDR3 sequence (DNA): TGTGCCAGCAGCACGACACTCCTCTATGGCTACACCTTC. The encoded protein is CASSTTLLYGYTF.

The chain is built from TRBV18 and TRBJ1-5, with unresolved D. Trimming left V 3 bases short and J 4 bases short, with 7 bases between. Looked up from germline, CDR1 is KGHSH and CDR2 is LQKENI. The CDR3 is 13 amino acids. Here the CDR3 reads CASSPVGNQPQHF. The CDR3 DNA reads as TGTGCCAGCTCACCGGTCGGGAATCAGCCCCAGCATTTT.

This sequence joins TRBV7-9 and TRBJ2-3, with 8 bases matching TRBD1. The CDR3 length is 13 residues. The V and J ends lost 11 bases and 1 base, in that order; junction bases with no gene match: 5. Germline CDR1 is SEHNR and CDR2 is FQNEAQ (reference sequence). This CDR3 is CAGLDRGTDTQYF. In DNA, the CDR3 is TGTGCCGGGTTGGACAGGGGCACAGATACGCAGTATTTT. The entire variable domain, with the rest obtained from reference TRBV7-9 and TRBJ2-3, is as follows: DTGVSQNPRHKITKRGQNVTFRCDPISEHNRLYWYRQTLGQGPEFLTYFQNEAQLEKSRLLSDRFSAERPKGSFSTLEIQRTEQGDSAMYLCAGLDRGTDTQYFGPGTRLTVL.

This clone was counted a single time. The chain links TRBV19 to TRBJ1-1; TRBD1 matches at 8 bases. V lost 5 bases, J lost 5 bases, and 7 bases stayed unmatched. Germline values: CDR1 LNHDA, CDR2 SQIVND (reference sequence). The CDR3 contains 14 residues. CDR3: CASSLGRGLTEAFF. In DNA form, the CDR3 reads TGTGCCAGTAGTCTGGGCAGGGGGCTGACTGAAGCTTTCTTT. Drawing the rest from reference TRBV19 and TRBJ1-1, the complete variable domain is DGGITQSPKYLFRKEGQNVTLSCEQNLNHDAMYWYRQDPGQGLRLIYYSQIVNDFQKGDIAEGYSVSREKKESFPLTVTSAQKNPTAFYLCASSLGRGLTEAFFGQGTRLTVV.